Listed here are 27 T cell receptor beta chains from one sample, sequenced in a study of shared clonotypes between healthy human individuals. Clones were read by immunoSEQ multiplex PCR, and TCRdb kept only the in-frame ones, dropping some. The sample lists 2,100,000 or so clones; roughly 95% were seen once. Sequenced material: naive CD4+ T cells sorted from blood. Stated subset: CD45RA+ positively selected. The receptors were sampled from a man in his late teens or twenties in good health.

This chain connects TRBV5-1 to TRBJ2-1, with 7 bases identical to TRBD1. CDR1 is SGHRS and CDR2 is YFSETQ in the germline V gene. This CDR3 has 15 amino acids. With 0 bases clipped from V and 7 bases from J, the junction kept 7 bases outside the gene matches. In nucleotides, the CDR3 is TGCGCCAGCAGCTTGGCATTTAGACAGGGAAATGAGCAGTTCTTC. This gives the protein CASSLAFRQGNEQFF. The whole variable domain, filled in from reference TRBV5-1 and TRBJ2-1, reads KAGVTQTPRYLIKTRGQQVTLSCSPISGHRSVSWYQQTPGQGLQFLFEYFSETQRNKGNFPGRFSGRQFSNSRSEMNVSTLELGDSALYLCASSLAFRQGNEQFFGPGTRLTVL.

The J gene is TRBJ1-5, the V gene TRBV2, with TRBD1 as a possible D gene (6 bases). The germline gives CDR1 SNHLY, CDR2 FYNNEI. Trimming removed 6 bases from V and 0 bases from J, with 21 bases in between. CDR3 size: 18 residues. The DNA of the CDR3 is TGTGCCAGCAGCGAACAGGGATCCAATGTTTATAGCAATCAGCCCCAGCATTTT. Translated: CASSEQGSNVYSNQPQHF. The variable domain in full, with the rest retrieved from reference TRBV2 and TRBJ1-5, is EPEVTQTPSHQVTQMGQEVILRCVPISNHLYFYWYRQILGQKVEFLVSFYNNEISEKSEIFDDQFSVERPDGSNFTLKIRSTKLEDSAMYFCASSEQGSNVYSNQPQHFGDGTRLSIL.

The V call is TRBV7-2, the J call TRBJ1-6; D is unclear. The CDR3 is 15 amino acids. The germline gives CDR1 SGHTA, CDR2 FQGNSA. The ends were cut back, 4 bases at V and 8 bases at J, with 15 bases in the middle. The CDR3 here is CASSSFMANHSPLHF. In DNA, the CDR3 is TGTGCCAGCAGCTCCTTTATGGCAAACCATTCACCCCTCCACTTT.

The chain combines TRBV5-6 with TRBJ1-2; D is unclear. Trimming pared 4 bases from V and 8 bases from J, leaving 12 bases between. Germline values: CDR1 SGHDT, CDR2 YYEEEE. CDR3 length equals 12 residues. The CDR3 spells CASSPDSSGYTF. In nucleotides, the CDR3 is TGTGCCAGCAGCCCGGACTCTTCGGGCTACACCTTC.

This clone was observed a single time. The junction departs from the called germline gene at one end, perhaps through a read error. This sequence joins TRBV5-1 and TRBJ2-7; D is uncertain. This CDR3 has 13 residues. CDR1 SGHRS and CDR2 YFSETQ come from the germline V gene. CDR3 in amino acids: CASSLGYSYKQYF. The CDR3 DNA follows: TGCGCCAGCAGCTTGGGGTACTCCTACAAGCAGTACTTC.

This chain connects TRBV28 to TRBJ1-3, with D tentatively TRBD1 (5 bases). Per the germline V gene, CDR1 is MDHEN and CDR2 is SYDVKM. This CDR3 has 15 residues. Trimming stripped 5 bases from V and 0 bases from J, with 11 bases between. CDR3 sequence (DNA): TGTGCCAGCAGTCTACAGGTCTTCTCTGGAAACACCATATATTTT. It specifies CASSLQVFSGNTIYF.

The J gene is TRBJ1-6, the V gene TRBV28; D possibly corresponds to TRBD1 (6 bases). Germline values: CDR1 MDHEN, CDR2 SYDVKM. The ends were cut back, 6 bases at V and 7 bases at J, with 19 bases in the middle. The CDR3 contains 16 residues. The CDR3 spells CASRTSGQGQNSPLHF. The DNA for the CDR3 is TGTGCCAGCAGGACCAGTGGGCAGGGGCAAAATTCACCCCTCCACTTT.

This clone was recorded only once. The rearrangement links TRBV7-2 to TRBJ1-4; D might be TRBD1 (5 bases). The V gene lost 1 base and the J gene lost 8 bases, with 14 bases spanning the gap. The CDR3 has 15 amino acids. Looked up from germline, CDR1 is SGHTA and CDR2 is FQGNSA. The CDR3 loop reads CASSLEGPGVEKLFF. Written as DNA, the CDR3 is TGTGCCAGCAGCTTAGAGGGGCCAGGAGTCGAAAAACTGTTTTTT. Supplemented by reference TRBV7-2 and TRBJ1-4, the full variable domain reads GAGVSQSPSNKVTEKGKDVELRCDPISGHTALYWYRQSLGQGLEFLIYFQGNSAPDKSGLPSDRFSAERTGGSVSTLTIQRTQQEDSAVYLCASSLEGPGVEKLFFGSGTQLSVL.

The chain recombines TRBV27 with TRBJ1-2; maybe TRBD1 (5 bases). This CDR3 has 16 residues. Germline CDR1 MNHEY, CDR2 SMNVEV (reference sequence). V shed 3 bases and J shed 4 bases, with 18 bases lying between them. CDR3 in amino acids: CASSFVLPGRSYGYTF. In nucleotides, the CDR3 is TGTGCCAGCAGTTTTGTCCTGCCGGGACGCTCCTATGGCTACACCTTC.

CDR3 sequence: CSVDKQGTDTQYF. In DNA, the CDR3 is TGCAGCGTTGATAAGCAGGGTACAGATACGCAGTATTTT. The chain uses TRBV29-1 and TRBJ2-3; weak D call: TRBD1 (5 bases). Trimming removed 3 bases from V and 3 bases from J, with 10 bases in between. CDR1 is SQVTM and CDR2 is ANQGSEA in the germline V gene. CDR3 size: 13 residues.

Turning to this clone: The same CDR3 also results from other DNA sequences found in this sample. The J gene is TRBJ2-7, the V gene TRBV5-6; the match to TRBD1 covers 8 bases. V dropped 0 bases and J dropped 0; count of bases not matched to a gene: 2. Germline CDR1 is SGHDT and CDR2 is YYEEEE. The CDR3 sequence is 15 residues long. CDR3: CASSLVGTGSYEQYF. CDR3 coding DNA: TGTGCCAGCAGCTTGGTTGGGACAGGCTCCTACGAGCAGTACTTC.

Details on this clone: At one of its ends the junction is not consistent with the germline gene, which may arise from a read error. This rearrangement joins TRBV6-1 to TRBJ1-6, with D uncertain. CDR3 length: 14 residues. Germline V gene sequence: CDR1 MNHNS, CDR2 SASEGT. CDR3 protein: CASREGRTPSPLHF. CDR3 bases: TGTGCCAGCAGGGAAGGACGGACCCCATCACCCCTCCACTTT.

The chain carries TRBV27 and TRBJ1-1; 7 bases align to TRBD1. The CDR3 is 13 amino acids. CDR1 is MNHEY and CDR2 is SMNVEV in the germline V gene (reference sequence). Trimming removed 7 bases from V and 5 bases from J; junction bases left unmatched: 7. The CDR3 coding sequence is TGTGCCAGCATGTACAGGGGCTGGACTGAAGCTTTCTTT. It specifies CASMYRGWTEAFF.

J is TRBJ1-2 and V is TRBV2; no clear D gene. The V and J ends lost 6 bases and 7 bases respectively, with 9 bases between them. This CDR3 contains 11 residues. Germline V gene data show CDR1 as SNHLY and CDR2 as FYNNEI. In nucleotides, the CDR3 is TGTGCCAGCAGCCCGACGGGTGGCTACACCTTC. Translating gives CASSPTGGYTF. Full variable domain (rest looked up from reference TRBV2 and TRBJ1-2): EPEVTQTPSHQVTQMGQEVILRCVPISNHLYFYWYRQILGQKVEFLVSFYNNEISEKSEIFDDQFSVERPDGSNFTLKIRSTKLEDSAMYFCASSPTGGYTFGSGTRLTVV.

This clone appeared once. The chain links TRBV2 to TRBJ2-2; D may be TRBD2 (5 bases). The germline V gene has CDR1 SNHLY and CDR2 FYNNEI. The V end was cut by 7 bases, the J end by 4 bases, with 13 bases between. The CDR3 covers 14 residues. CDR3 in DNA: TGTGCCAGCAAGGGCGGACTGAGCACCGGGGAGCTGTTTTTT. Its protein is CASKGGLSTGELFF. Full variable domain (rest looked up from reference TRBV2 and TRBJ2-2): EPEVTQTPSHQVTQMGQEVILRCVPISNHLYFYWYRQILGQKVEFLVSFYNNEISEKSEIFDDQFSVERPDGSNFTLKIRSTKLEDSAMYFCASKGGLSTGELFFGEGSRLTVL.

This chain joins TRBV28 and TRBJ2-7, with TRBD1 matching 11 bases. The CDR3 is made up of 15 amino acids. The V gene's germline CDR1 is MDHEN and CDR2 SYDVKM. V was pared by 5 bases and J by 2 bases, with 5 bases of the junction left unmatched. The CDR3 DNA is TGTGCCAGCAGTGGGCCGGGACAGGGGGCCTACGAGCAGTACTTC. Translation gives CASSGPGQGAYEQYF.

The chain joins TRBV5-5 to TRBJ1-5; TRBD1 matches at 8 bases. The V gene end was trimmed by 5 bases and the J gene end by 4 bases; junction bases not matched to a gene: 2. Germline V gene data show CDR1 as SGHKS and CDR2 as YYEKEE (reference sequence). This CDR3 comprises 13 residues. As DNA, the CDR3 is TGTGCCAGCAGAGGACAGGGAAATCAGCCCCAGCATTTT. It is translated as CASRGQGNQPQHF.

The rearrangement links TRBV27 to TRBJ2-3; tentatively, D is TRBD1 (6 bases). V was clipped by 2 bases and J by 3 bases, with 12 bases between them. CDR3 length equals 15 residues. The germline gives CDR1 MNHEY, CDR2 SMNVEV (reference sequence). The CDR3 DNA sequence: TGTGCCAGCAGTTTACAGGGGACCAAAACAGATACGCAGTATTTT. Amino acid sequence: CASSLQGTKTDTQYF.

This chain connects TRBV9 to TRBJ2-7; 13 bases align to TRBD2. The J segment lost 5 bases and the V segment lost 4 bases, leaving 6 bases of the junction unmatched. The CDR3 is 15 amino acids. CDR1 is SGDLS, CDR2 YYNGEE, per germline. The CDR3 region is CASSPTSGRANEQYF. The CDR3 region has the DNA TGTGCCAGCAGCCCTACTAGCGGGAGGGCCAACGAGCAGTACTTC. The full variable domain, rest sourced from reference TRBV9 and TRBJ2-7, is DSGVTQTPKHLITATGQRVTLRCSPRSGDLSVYWYQQSLDQGLQFLIQYYNGEERAKGNILERFSAQQFPDLHSELNLSSLELGDSALYFCASSPTSGRANEQYFGPGTRLTVT.

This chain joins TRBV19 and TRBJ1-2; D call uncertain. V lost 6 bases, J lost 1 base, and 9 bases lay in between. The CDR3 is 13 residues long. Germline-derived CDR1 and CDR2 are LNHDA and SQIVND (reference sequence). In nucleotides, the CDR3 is TGTGCCAGTAGCCCGGGCTATAACTATGGCTACACCTTC. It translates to CASSPGYNYGYTF.

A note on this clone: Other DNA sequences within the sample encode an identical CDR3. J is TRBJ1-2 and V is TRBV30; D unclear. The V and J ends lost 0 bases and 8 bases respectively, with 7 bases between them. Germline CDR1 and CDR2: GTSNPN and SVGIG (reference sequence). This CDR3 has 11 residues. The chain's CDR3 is CAWSVSGGYTF. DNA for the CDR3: TGTGCCTGGAGTGTATCGGGGGGCTACACCTTC. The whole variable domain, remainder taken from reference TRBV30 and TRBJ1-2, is SQTIHQWPATLVQPVGSPLSLECTVEGTSNPNLYWYRQAAGRGLQLLFYSVGIGQISSEVPQNLSASRPQDRQFILSSKKLLLSDSGFYLCAWSVSGGYTFGSGTRLTVV.

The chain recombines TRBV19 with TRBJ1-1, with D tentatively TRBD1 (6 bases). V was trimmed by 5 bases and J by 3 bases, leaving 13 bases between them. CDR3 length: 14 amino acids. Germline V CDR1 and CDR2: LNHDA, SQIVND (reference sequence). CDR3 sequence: CASSGGRTHTEAFF. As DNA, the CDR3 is TGTGCCAGTAGTGGGGGCCGAACCCACACTGAAGCTTTCTTT.

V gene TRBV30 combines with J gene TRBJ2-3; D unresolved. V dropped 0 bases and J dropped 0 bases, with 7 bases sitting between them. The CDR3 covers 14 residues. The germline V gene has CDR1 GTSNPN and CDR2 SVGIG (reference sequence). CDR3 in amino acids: CAWSVTASTDTQYF. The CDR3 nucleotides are TGTGCCTGGAGTGTAACAGCGAGCACAGATACGCAGTATTTT.

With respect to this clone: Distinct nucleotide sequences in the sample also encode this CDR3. The CDR3 nucleotides read TGCGCCAGCAGCTTGGTGGGGGATCAAGAGACCCAGTACTTC. Translated, it gives CASSLVGDQETQYF. The chain couples TRBV5-1 to TRBJ2-5, with D perhaps given as TRBD1 or TRBD2 (5 bases each). The CDR3 is made up of 14 amino acids. Trimming left V 0 bases short and J 2 bases short, with 8 bases between. Germline loops: CDR1 SGHRS, CDR2 YFSETQ.

The CDR3 protein is CASSPDRVYGYTF. The CDR3, as DNA: TGTGCCAGCAGCCCTGACAGGGTCTATGGCTACACCTTC. The chain uses TRBV28 and TRBJ1-2, with 7 bases that match TRBD1. Germline CDR1 and CDR2: MDHEN and SYDVKM. J lost 4 bases, V lost 6 bases, and 5 bases had no gene match. The CDR3 contains 13 residues.

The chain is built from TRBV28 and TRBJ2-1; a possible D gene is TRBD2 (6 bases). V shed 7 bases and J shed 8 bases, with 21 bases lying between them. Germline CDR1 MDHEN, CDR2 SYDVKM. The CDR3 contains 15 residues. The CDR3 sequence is CASNGGSAGRDEQFF. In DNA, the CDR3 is TGTGCCAGCAACGGGGGTTCGGCGGGGCGGGATGAGCAGTTCTTC.

The CDR3 coding sequence is TGTGCCAGCTCACCAAAGGGACAGGGGGATACGCAGTATTTT. Translated, it gives CASSPKGQGDTQYF. This chain connects TRBV18 to TRBJ2-3, with 10 bases aligning to TRBD1. Germline CDR1 is KGHSH and CDR2 is LQKENI. This CDR3 is built from 14 residues. V was clipped by 2 bases and J by 6 bases; unmatched bases: 2.